Following are 21 T cell receptor beta chains from one sample sequenced in a study of T cell changes during pregnancy in multiple sclerosis. Sequencing was performed with immunoSEQ multiplex PCR; in TCRdb, only in-frame clones are kept and a portion is missing. The sample consists of around 12,000 clones, about nine tenths of them appearing once. The source material was CD8+ T cells from peripheral blood mononuclear cells, sampled in the first trimester of pregnancy. The receptor set was obtained from a female donor with multiple sclerosis, enrolled in a pregnancy study.

The V and J genes are TRBV6-5 and TRBJ2-7; D is perhaps TRBD2 (6 bases). The CDR3 loop spans 14 amino acids. Looked up from germline, CDR1 is MNHEY and CDR2 is SVGAGI. With 0 bases removed from V and 6 bases from J, the gap between germline ends came to 12 bases. CDR3: CASSYSREVLEQYF. In DNA form, the CDR3 reads TGTGCCAGCAGTTACTCGAGGGAGGTGCTCGAGCAGTACTTC.

This clone counts as medium-sized. The chain joins TRBV10-2 to TRBJ1-1; no definite D call. V lost 4 bases, J lost 2 bases, and 17 bases lay in between. The CDR3 runs 16 residues. CDR1 is WSHSY, CDR2 SAAADI, per germline. The CDR3 loop reads CASSAFTPRGNTEAFF. The DNA of the CDR3 is TGCGCCAGCAGTGCCTTTACACCTCGGGGAAACACTGAAGCTTTCTTT.

The chain links TRBV6-4 to TRBJ1-5; no firm D call. Trimming removed 6 bases at V and 2 bases at J, with 11 bases between. The CDR3 is made up of 14 amino acids. CDR1 is MRHNA and CDR2 is SNTAGT in the germline V gene. The CDR3 spells CASRERDRNQPQHF. The CDR3, as DNA: TGTGCCAGCAGGGAGAGGGATCGCAATCAGCCCCAGCATTTT.

The chain joins TRBV4-3 to TRBJ2-4; 10 bases map to TRBD1. The CDR3 length is 14 residues. V was pared by 5 bases and J by 6 bases, with 4 bases of the junction left unmatched. CDR1 and CDR2 from the germline V gene are LGHNA and YSLEER. CDR3 protein: CASSGRDRGNIQYF. CDR3 coding DNA: TGCGCCAGCAGCGGCCGGGACAGGGGAAACATTCAGTACTTC.

This clone was detected only once. J is TRBJ1-4 and V is TRBV5-6; TRBD1 might be the D (6 bases). The germline V gene has CDR1 SGHDT and CDR2 YYEEEE. Trimming pared 0 bases from V and 8 bases from J, leaving 11 bases between. There are 14 residues in the CDR3. CDR3 nucleotide sequence: TGTGCCAGCAGCTTGGAGCGGGGGCCGGAAAAACTGTTTTTT. Its translation is CASSLERGPEKLFF.

The gene calls are TRBV15 and TRBJ2-2; 7 bases line up with TRBD2. The CDR3 runs 15 residues. CDR1 LNHNV and CDR2 YYDKDF come from the germline V gene (reference sequence). V shed 0 bases and J 4 bases; nucleotides not matched to a gene: 2. The CDR3 sequence: CATSREGRATGELFF. The CDR3 coding sequence is TGTGCCACCAGCAGAGAGGGGAGGGCCACCGGGGAGCTGTTTTTT.

This clone appeared a few times. The chain uses TRBV20-1 and TRBJ2-7; TRBD1 matches at 9 bases. This CDR3 region has 11 residues. From germline, CDR1 is DFQATT and CDR2 SNEGSKA (reference sequence). Trimming at V came to 7 bases and at J to 9 bases, leaving 7 bases not matched to a gene. Here the CDR3 reads CSVDRGWGQYF. CDR3 in DNA: TGCAGTGTAGACAGGGGGTGGGGGCAGTACTTC.

This chain connects TRBV6-6 to TRBJ1-4; D is perhaps TRBD1 (5 bases). In germline, CDR1 is MNHNY, CDR2 SVGAGI (reference sequence). The CDR3 sequence is 16 residues long. V lost 0 bases, J lost 8 bases, and 16 bases lay in between. CDR3 nucleotides: TGTGCCAGCAGTTACTCCCAGGGAGGGTTCGGGGAAAAACTGTTTTTT. It yields the protein CASSYSQGGFGEKLFF.

The V call is TRBV27, the J call TRBJ2-2, with D perhaps TRBD1 (6 bases). Germline CDR1 and CDR2: MNHEY and SMNVEV (reference sequence). The CDR3 has 14 residues. Trimming took off 1 base at V and 6 bases at J, with 9 bases between the two ends. CDR3 DNA sequence: TGTGCCAGCAGTTTATTTACAGGGCCCGGGGAGCTGTTTTTT. Translated: CASSLFTGPGELFF.

V and J are TRBV9 and TRBJ2-2, with 8 bases identical to TRBD1. Germline CDR1 and CDR2: SGDLS and YYNGEE. Trimming removed 4 bases from V and 6 bases from J; junction bases left unmatched: 2. The CDR3 totals 13 residues. The CDR3 here is CASSPTGAGELFF. CDR3 coding DNA: TGTGCCAGCAGCCCGACAGGGGCCGGGGAGCTGTTTTTT.

There are a few counts of this clone. The chain has TRBV4-2 and TRBJ2-3, with 8 bases lining up with TRBD2. The CDR3 is made up of 16 amino acids. Germline assignment: CDR1 LGHNA and CDR2 YNFKEQ. V trimming: 0 bases; J trimming: 4 bases; junction bases outside the gene matches: 6. CDR3: CASSQEKAGGADTQYF. The CDR3 nucleotides read TGTGCCAGCAGCCAAGAAAAGGCGGGGGGCGCAGATACGCAGTATTTT.

This chain uses TRBV7-2 with TRBJ1-5; D is possibly TRBD1 (6 bases). From germline, CDR1 is SGHTA and CDR2 FQGNSA. This CDR3 is 16 amino acids long. The V end lost 5 bases, the J end lost 2 bases, and 16 bases lay between the germline ends. The CDR3, as DNA: TGTGCCAGCAGCCCCCTGACAGGAGCCCGCAATCAGCCCCAGCATTTT. It is translated as CASSPLTGARNQPQHF.

The chain carries TRBV5-6 and TRBJ1-2, with 12 bases lining up with TRBD1. Trimming removed 3 bases from V and 3 bases from J; junction bases left unmatched: 3. Germline CDR1 reads SGHDT; CDR2 reads YYEEEE. The CDR3 extends over 15 amino acids. The CDR3 DNA reads as TGTGCCAGCAGCTGGGGGACAGGGGGCTACTATGGCTACACCTTC. Residues: CASSWGTGGYYGYTF.

The V and J genes are TRBV11-2 and TRBJ2-5; possible D gene TRBD1, 6 bases. Per germline, CDR1 SGHAT and CDR2 FQNNGV. V was pared by 5 bases and J by 0 bases, with 10 bases between. There are 14 residues in the CDR3. The CDR3 reads CASSLWTDQETQYF. In nucleotides, the CDR3 is TGTGCCAGCAGCCTCTGGACAGACCAAGAGACCCAGTACTTC.

This chain links TRBV4-1 with TRBJ1-5; possible D gene TRBD1, 5 bases. CDR1 is MGHRA, CDR2 YSYEKL, per germline. The CDR3 is 17 residues long. The germline V and J ends were trimmed by 1 base and 2 bases, with 15 bases remaining between them. CDR3 residues: CASSQALGGLRNQPQHF. In DNA form, the CDR3 reads TGCGCCAGCAGCCAAGCACTGGGGGGACTACGCAATCAGCCCCAGCATTTT.

This chain connects TRBV28 to TRBJ2-1; 9 bases align to TRBD1. The CDR3 extends over 14 amino acids. V was pared by 3 bases and J by 4 bases, with 1 base of the junction left unmatched. Germline assignment: CDR1 MDHEN and CDR2 SYDVKM. CDR3 loop: CASSLDRGYNEQFF. CDR3 nucleotide sequence: TGTGCCAGCAGTTTGGACAGGGGATACAATGAGCAGTTCTTC.

CDR3 in amino acids: CATSGGYGDLTDTQYF. The CDR3 DNA sequence: TGTGCCACCAGCGGCGGATATGGCGATCTCACAGATACGCAGTATTTT. The gene calls are TRBV15 and TRBJ2-3; unclear D gene. Germline-derived CDR1 and CDR2 are LNHNV and YYDKDF (reference sequence). This CDR3 contains 16 residues. V lost 5 bases to trimming and J lost 2 bases, with 17 bases between them.

The chain joins TRBV5-3 to TRBJ2-3; D is possibly TRBD2 (6 bases). TRBV5-3 is treated as an ORF (open reading frame) with a function not yet certain. The CDR3 is made up of 14 amino acids. V was cut by 4 bases and J by 1 base, with 10 bases left in between. CDR3 coding DNA: TGTGCCAGAAGCATGCCGGGAGGCACAGATACGCAGTATTTT. Its protein product is CARSMPGGTDTQYF.

This chain joins TRBV6-1 and TRBJ1-5; 10 nucleotides agree with TRBD1. The CDR3 is 15 residues long. The V and J ends lost 1 base and 6 bases, in that order; junction bases with no gene match: 3. Germline-derived CDR1 and CDR2 are MNHNS and SASEGT. CDR3 sequence: CASSEETGGSQPQHF. The CDR3 nucleotides read TGTGCCAGCAGTGAAGAGACAGGGGGCAGTCAGCCCCAGCATTTT.

This clone was observed a handful of times. The rearrangement links TRBV6-1 to TRBJ2-2, with a possible D match to TRBD2 (6 bases). Germline lookup yields CDR1 MNHNS and CDR2 SASEGT. The CDR3 is 15 amino acids. Trimming pared 4 bases from V and 3 bases from J, leaving 12 bases between. For the CDR3, the DNA is TGTGCCAGCAGTGGACTCCGGGACTACACCGGGGAGCTGTTTTTT. This codes for CASSGLRDYTGELFF.

V is TRBV13 and J is TRBJ1-3; D not certain. This CDR3 has 17 amino acids. Germline V gene data show CDR1 as PRHDT and CDR2 as FYEKMQ (reference sequence). The V end was cut by 5 bases, the J end by 5 bases, with 22 bases between. The CDR3 is CASSENTGISNRNTIYF. In DNA form, the CDR3 reads TGTGCCAGCAGCGAGAACACGGGGATTTCGAATCGAAACACCATATATTTT.